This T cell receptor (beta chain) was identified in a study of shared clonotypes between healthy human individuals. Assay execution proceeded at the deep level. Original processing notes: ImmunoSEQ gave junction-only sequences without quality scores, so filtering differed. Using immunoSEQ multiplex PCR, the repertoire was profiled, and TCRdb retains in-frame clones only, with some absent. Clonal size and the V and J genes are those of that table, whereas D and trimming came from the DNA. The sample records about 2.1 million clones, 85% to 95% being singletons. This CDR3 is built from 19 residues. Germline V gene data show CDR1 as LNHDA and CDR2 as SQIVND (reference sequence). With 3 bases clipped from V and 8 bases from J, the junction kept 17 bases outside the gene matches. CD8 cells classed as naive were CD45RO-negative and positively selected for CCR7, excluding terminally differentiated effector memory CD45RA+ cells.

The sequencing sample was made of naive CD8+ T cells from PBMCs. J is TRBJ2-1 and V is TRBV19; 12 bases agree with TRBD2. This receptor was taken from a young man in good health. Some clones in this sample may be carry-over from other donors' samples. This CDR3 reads CASSIGWAASGRASDEQFF. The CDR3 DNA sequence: TGTGCCAGTAGTATTGGGTGGGCGGCTAGCGGGAGGGCAAGCGATGAGCAGTTCTTC.